This TCR beta chain originates from a study of blood T cell repertoires in COVID-19. Study-wide background: Sites across the United States, Italy and Spain contributed samples from acute and convalescent COVID-19.

V was trimmed by 3 bases and J by 0 bases, leaving 15 bases between them. This CDR3 is built from 17 residues. Germline CDR1 SEHNR, CDR2 FQNEAQ (reference sequence). This clone was seen more than once but under ten times. Only in-frame clones appear in the TCRdb table, and some are missing; sequencing was by immunoSEQ multiplex PCR. The sample lists fewer than 85,000 clones; approximately 80% were seen once. The V and J genes are TRBV7-9 and TRBJ1-3; D perhaps matches TRBD1 (6 bases). The TCR comes from a woman aged 60 to 75 with acute or convalescent COVID-19. Material for sequencing was peripheral blood. As DNA, the CDR3 is TGTGCCAGCAGCTTGAAGGGTCAGGGGCTCTCTGGAAACACCATATATTTT. Protein sequence: CASSLKGQGLSGNTIYF. Looking up the rest from reference TRBV7-9 and TRBJ1-3 gives the full variable domain: DTGVSQNPRHKITKRGQNVTFRCDPISEHNRLYWYRQTLGQGPEFLTYFQNEAQLEKSRLLSDRFSAERPKGSFSTLEIQRTEQGDSAMYLCASSLKGQGLSGNTIYFGEGSWLTVV.